The 13 T cell receptor beta chains reported below all come from one sample, sequenced in a study of tumor T cells in aggressive B-cell lymphoma. TCRdb's copy holds only in-frame clones and misses some; the assay was immunoSEQ multiplex PCR. The sample consists of approximately 750 clones, 90% of them appearing once. Sequenced input: tumor tissue. The receptors derive from an adult with diffuse large B cell lymphoma.

This rearrangement joins TRBV28 to TRBJ1-2; D ambiguous. The CDR3 sequence is 16 residues long. Germline loops: CDR1 MDHEN, CDR2 SYDVKM. V was cut by 2 bases and J by 8 bases, with 21 bases left in between. CDR3 sequence reads: CASSLRFLFQTGGYTF. The CDR3 nucleotides are TGTGCCAGCAGTTTACGTTTTCTATTCCAGACCGGGGGCTACACCTTC.

V gene TRBV9 combines with J gene TRBJ2-1; D unclear. Trimming removed 1 base from V and 5 bases from J, with 4 bases in between. The length of the CDR3 is 12 residues. The germline CDR1 and CDR2 sequences are SGDLS and YYNGEE. CDR3 region: CASSVYHNEQFF. DNA of the CDR3: TGTGCCAGCAGCGTATATCACAATGAGCAGTTCTTC.

This clone was detected once. V and J are TRBV23-1 and TRBJ2-7; TRBD1 aligns across 9 bases. TRBV23-1 is an open reading frame whose function is uncertain. This CDR3 is built from 16 residues. Trimming took 3 bases from V and 4 from J; bases not matched to a gene: 10. The chain's CDR3 is CASSHSDRQGEYEQYF. The CDR3 DNA sequence: TGCGCCAGCAGTCACTCCGACCGACAGGGGGAATACGAGCAGTACTTC.

The J gene is TRBJ1-5, the V gene TRBV6-5, with 7 bases matching TRBD1. The CDR3 spans 15 residues. Germline loops: CDR1 MNHEY, CDR2 SVGAGI. The V segment lost 5 bases and the J segment 7 bases; nucleotides outside the gene matches: 11. In nucleotides, the CDR3 is TGTGCCAGCAGTCAATATAGGGGGCTCGGGCAGCCCCAGCATTTT. Encoded protein: CASSQYRGLGQPQHF.

The chain uses TRBV7-2 and TRBJ2-1; TRBD2 matches 9 bases. This CDR3 is 14 amino acids long. Germline CDR1 reads SGHTA; CDR2 reads FQGNSA. Losses at the gene ends were 4 bases for V and 9 bases for J; bases not matched to a gene: 7. The CDR3 nucleotides read TGTGCCAGCAGCTACTCTAGCGGGGTCGGTGAGCAGTTCTTC. Its translation is CASSYSSGVGEQFF.

The chain carries TRBV28 and TRBJ2-7; 7 bases align to TRBD1. Trimming took 7 bases from V and 0 from J; bases not matched to a gene: 15. From germline, CDR1 is MDHEN and CDR2 SYDVKM. The CDR3 extends over 17 amino acids. The DNA for the CDR3 is TGTGCCAGCAAATCCGAAGTGGGACAGCTGATCTCCTACGAGCAGTACTTC. Translated, it gives CASKSEVGQLISYEQYF.

As for this clone: Its ends do not fully match the called genes, so a read error is possible. The chain links TRBV7-2 to TRBJ2-1; 8 bases agree with TRBD2. This CDR3 has 14 amino acids. From germline, CDR1 is SGHTA and CDR2 FQGNSA. CDR3 coding DNA: TGTGTCAGCAGCTGGAACGGGAGGGCATCTGAGCAGTTCTTC. Translation gives CVSSWNGRASEQFF.

This sequence joins TRBV15 and TRBJ1-6; weak D call: TRBD1 (6 bases). The germline V gene encodes CDR1 LNHNV and CDR2 YYDKDF (reference sequence). The V end lost 0 bases, the J end lost 12 bases, and 15 bases lay between the germline ends. This CDR3 spans 15 amino acids. CDR3 nucleotides: TGTGCCACCAGCAGAGATCGAACAGGGAAGGAACCCCTCCACTTT. Protein sequence: CATSRDRTGKEPLHF.

The chain joins TRBV19 to TRBJ2-7; 11 nucleotides match TRBD2. The CDR3 is 16 amino acids. The V and J ends lost 6 bases and 2 bases, in that order; junction bases with no gene match: 9. CDR1 LNHDA and CDR2 SQIVND come from the germline V gene (reference sequence). CDR3 protein: CASRPGTSGRTYEQYF. CDR3 bases: TGTGCCAGTAGGCCCGGGACTAGCGGACGAACCTACGAGCAGTACTTC.

The genes are TRBV30 and TRBJ1-3, with 10 bases fitting TRBD1. Per germline, CDR1 GTSNPN and CDR2 SVGIG (reference sequence). The ends lost 5 bases at V and 0 bases at J; junction bases unmatched: 10. The CDR3 has 17 residues. CDR3 in amino acids: CAWGRDRGPYSGNTIYF. In DNA, the CDR3 is TGTGCCTGGGGCCGGGACAGGGGCCCCTACTCTGGAAACACCATATATTTT.

The chain is built from TRBV28 and TRBJ1-2; no clear D gene. This CDR3 contains 14 residues. Looked up from germline, CDR1 is MDHEN and CDR2 is SYDVKM. Between the trimmed V and J ends, which lost 1 base and 8 bases, there was a span of 14 bases. In DNA, the CDR3 is TGTGCCAGCAGTTTATTAAGGGAGGAGAAAGGCTACACCTTC. Amino acids: CASSLLREEKGYTF.

This chain connects TRBV4-1 to TRBJ2-1; D possibly corresponds to TRBD2 (5 bases). Germline lookup yields CDR1 MGHRA and CDR2 YSYEKL. Between the trimmed V and J ends, which lost 0 bases and 5 bases, there was a span of 17 bases. CDR3 length equals 17 residues. The CDR3 sequence: CASSQEGRVGGDNEQFF. Written as DNA, the CDR3 is TGCGCCAGCAGCCAAGAAGGAAGGGTAGGAGGTGACAATGAGCAGTTCTTC.

Points on this clone: The junction shows a germline mismatch at one end, possibly a read error. This chain connects TRBV10-2 to TRBJ2-3; no definite D call. Germline loops: CDR1 WSHSY, CDR2 SAAADI. This CDR3 is 14 amino acids long. CDR3 sequence (DNA): TGCGCCAGTAGTGGAACTACCAGCACAGATACGCAGTATTTT. Its translation: CASSGTTSTDTQYF.